This T cell receptor beta chain appears in the sequencing data of a study of T cells in Graves' hyperthyroidism and ophthalmopathy. Regarding the study as a whole: Blood also showed most of the thyroid clonotypes that were expanded above 0.001.

This clonotype was detected a few times. No antigen is known for it. Per germline, CDR1 SQVTM and CDR2 ANQGSEA. Trimming removed 4 bases from V and 1 base from J, with 13 bases in between. The CDR3 spans 14 residues. Amplification of TCR beta CDR3 regions was performed using RNA transcripts as template. A set of HTBI primers served as the primers for a first-round RT-PCR of the TCR CDR3. MiXCR, applied by TCRdb to the multiplex PCR reads, yields one record per CDR3 protein. The table shows around 500,000 distinct CDR3 sequences, with under 15% occurring only once. The chain has TRBV29-1 and TRBJ1-1; a weak D match, TRBD1 (6 bases). Sequenced: blood. The sequence derives from a woman in her late teens or twenties with Graves' hyperthyroidism. The CDR3 reads CSVGRDTGNTEAFF. The DNA of the CDR3 is TGCAGCGTTGGGCGGGACACTGGGAACACTGAAGCTTTCTTT. Full variable domain (rest looked up from reference TRBV29-1 and TRBJ1-1): SAVISQKPSRDICQRGTSLTIQCQVDSQVTMMFWYRQQPGQSLTLIATANQGSEATYESGFVIDKFPISRPNLTFSTLTVSNMSPEDSSIYLCSVGRDTGNTEAFFGQGTRLTVV.